This record concerns one T cell receptor beta chain sequence. Its antigen has not been determined. Base qualities are not provided; no much larger clone lies one nucleotide away. The record originates from a study of shared clonotypes between healthy human individuals (dated by TCRdb to about 2020). A note on the overall study: The cohort included three men and a couple of women between 18 and 49 years of age. To increase sequencing depth and limit assay-specific biases, TCR repertoire library preparation and sequencing were carried out by different laboratories using diverse techniques. Per donor, leukapheresis produced somewhere between about 0.9 and 9 billion PBMCs. For each donor, CD4 naive and CD4 memory were each given three plates, CD8 naive was given two plates, and CD8 memory was given one plate. Blood TCR repertoires of roughly 5 healthy adults were deeply sequenced to estimate repertoire size and the extent of clonotype sharing between individuals.

What the study reported, not specific to this receptor: About 5% of naive CD4, around 3.5% of naive CD8, about 2.4% of memory CD4, and less than 0.45% of memory CD8 clonotypes were shared across several donors. Rarefaction of sorted-subset datasets indicated incomplete sequencing despite the large sequencing depth. Naive subsets generally had larger estimated clonotype richness than memory subsets. Based on pairwise subsampling, the degree of clonotype sharing among donors was expected to be affected by sequencing depth. Only blood was sampled, and tissue TCR repertoires likely differ from those in blood. Because the study included only a small number of donors, the genetic and exposure-history diversity represented was limited. Compared with non-shared clonotypes, clonotypes shared by all four sorted-subset donors had higher generation probabilities.

Using the deep immunoSEQ assay, multiplex PCR amplified TCR CDR3 regions from genomic DNA. Genomic DNA extracted from each cell subset was distributed evenly over all wells of several immunoSEQ 96-well plates, and each plate served as one replicate. For sorted subsets, about 200 ng genomic DNA, equal to tens of thousands of T cell genomes, was loaded into each replicate PCR. Purified libraries were quantified with a Qubit 3.0 fluorometer, sized on a Bioanalyzer 2100, and re-quantified with the KAPA Library Quantification kit. Each immunoSEQ 96-well plate was sequenced on its own single-read 150-cycle Illumina NextSeq 550 flow cell. Per the source publication's procedure: The immunoSEQ output contained only junctional sequences without quality scores, so filtering could not match that applied to full-length reads. To assign V/J genes and CDR3, sequences were annotated against IMGT germline references using PyIR, a Python wrapper for IgBLAST v1.9. Reads were filtered out if the reads had weak V/J assignments (E-value above 1e-6), no CDR3, stop codons, out-of-frame junctions, or ambiguous translated residues. V3J clonotypes were defined by identical inferred V gene, J gene, and CDR3 amino acid sequence. Percentage overlap between repertoires was computed as shared unique clonotypes divided by the size of the smaller repertoire. Repertoire richness was assessed with RTK rarefaction, the Chao1 estimator, and Recon v2.1 estimates of unobserved clonotypes. For all TCRbeta clonotypes obtained by the gDNA method from a few donors, generation probabilities were computed with OLGA. What TCRdb holds here is the immuneACCESS table cut down to in-frame rearrangements. Part of the clones is not present; checked against another copy, under half of the missing clones reflect an unresolved V gene, and the others are unexplained. V and J calls and clone size are copied from that table; D and trimming were computed from the DNA. The sample yields 780,000 or so clones; 55% to 75% were counted once. Of the sample, approximately 1.8% is held by the ten largest clones.

The CDR3 numbers 13 residues from cysteine through phenylalanine. The entry retains the CDR3 DNA only, 39 bases that are in frame from base 1. As encoded in the germline V gene, CDR1 is SGHRS while CDR2 is YFSETQ. Trimming leaves V shorter by 5 bases and J shorter by 2 bases, with the junction holding 3 bases beyond the gene matches. The donors were healthy, HIV-negative adults who had no recently reported acute infections or vaccinations. Only Caucasian adults living in Nashville, Tennessee, USA were represented among the donors. CD4+ T cells were enriched by magnetic negative selection; naive cells were then positively selected on CD45RA, and the negative fraction formed the memory subset. After blood collection by leukapheresis, PBMCs were isolated using Ficoll-Histopaque density gradient centrifugation and then cryopreserved in the vapor phase of liquid nitrogen. Analytical flow cytometry was used to check the purity and quantity of every magnetically sorted T cell population. From each sorted fraction, genomic DNA was isolated and quantified by UV absorbance on a Nanodrop 2000c.

This sequence uses TRBV5-1 and TRBJ2-5; 7 middle bases align to TRBD2. This sequence originates from a woman aged 25 to 39 in good health. Sequencing used memory CD4+ T cells sorted from blood. What this sample's cell subset or site label stands for: CD45RA-negative fraction. Read as DNA, the sequence is TGCGCCAGCAGTACTAGCGTGCAAGAGACCCAGTACTTC. This translates into CASSTSVQETQYF.